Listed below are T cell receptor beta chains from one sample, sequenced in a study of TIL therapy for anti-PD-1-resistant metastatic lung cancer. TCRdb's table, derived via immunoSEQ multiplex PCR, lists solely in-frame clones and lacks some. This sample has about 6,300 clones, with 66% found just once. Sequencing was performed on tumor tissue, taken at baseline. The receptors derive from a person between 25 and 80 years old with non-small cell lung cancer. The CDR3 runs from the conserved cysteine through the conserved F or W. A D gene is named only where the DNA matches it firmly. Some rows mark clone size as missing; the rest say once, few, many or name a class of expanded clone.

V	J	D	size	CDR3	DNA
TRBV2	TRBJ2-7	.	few	CASSGVSWSEQYF	TGTGCCAGCAGTGGGGTTTCCTGGAGCGAGCAGTACTTC
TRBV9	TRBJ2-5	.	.	CASSVVPSETQYF	TGTGCCAGCAGCGTAGTGCCTAGCGAGACCCAGTACTTC
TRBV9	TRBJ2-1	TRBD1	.	CASSVPPHRGARLGEQFF	TGTGCCAGCAGCGTTCCCCCACACAGGGGGGCTCGCCTCGGGGAGCAGTTCTTC
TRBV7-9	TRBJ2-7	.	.	CASSVGTTQYF	TGTGCCAGCAGCGTGGGCACTACGCAGTACTTC
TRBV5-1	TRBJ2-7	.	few	CASSSPGVYEQYF	TGCGCCAGCAGCTCCCCTGGAGTGTACGAGCAGTACTTC
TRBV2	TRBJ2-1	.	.	CASSAAGTYNEQFF	TGTGCCAGCAGTGCCGCCGGGACCTACAATGAGCAGTTCTTC
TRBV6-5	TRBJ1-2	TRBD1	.	CASSLDRGYGYTF	TGTGCCAGCAGCTTGGACAGGGGATATGGCTACACCTTC
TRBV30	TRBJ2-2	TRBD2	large	CAWSVWHLTSGRATGELFF	TGTGCCTGGAGTGTATGGCACCTGACTAGCGGGAGGGCCACCGGGGAGCTGTTTTTT
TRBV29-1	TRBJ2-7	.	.	CSVVFRTSYEQYF	TGCAGCGTCGTCTTTCGAACGTCGTACGAGCAGTACTTC
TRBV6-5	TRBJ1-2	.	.	CASQQGNMQFGYTF	TGTGCCAGCCAACAGGGAAATATGCAGTTTGGCTACACCTTC
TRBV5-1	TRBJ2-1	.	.	CASSPEGGGGEQFF	TGCGCCAGCAGCCCCGAGGGGGGGGGCGGTGAGCAGTTCTTC
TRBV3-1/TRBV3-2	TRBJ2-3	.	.	CASSQGKDTQYF	TGTGCCAGCAGCCAAGGAAAAGATACGCAGTATTTT
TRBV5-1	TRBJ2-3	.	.	CASSGAGGTDTQYF	TGCGCCAGCAGTGGCGCGGGCGGCACAGATACGCAGTATTTT
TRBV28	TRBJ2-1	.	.	CASIFSGSYNEQFF	TGTGCCAGCATTTTTAGCGGTTCCTACAATGAGCAGTTCTTC
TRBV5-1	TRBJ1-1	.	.	CASSQGHRNTEAFF	TGCGCCAGCAGCCAGGGCCATAGGAACACTGAAGCTTTCTTT
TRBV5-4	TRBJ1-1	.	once	CAGSWGRTEAFF	TGTGCCGGGTCATGGGGGCGCACTGAAGCTTTCTTT
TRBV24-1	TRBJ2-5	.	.	CATSDPGRVGETQYF	TGTGCCACCAGTGATCCGGGCAGGGTCGGGGAGACCCAGTACTTC
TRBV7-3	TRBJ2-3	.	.	CASSLLGDTDTQYF	TGTGCCAGCAGCTTACTCGGGGATACAGATACGCAGTATTTT
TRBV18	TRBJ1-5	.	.	CASSTDSNQPQHF	TGTGCCAGCTCAACGGATAGCAATCAGCCCCAGCATTTT
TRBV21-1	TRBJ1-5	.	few	CASSLGTGERESNQPQHF	TGTGCCAGCAGCCTAGGGACAGGGGAAAGGGAAAGCAATCAGCCCCAGCATTTT
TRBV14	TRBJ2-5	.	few	CASSQGLTSQYF	TGTGCCAGCAGCCAAGGTCTGACAAGCCAGTACTTC
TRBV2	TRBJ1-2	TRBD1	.	CASTWTGQGYGYTF	TGTGCCAGCACGTGGACAGGGCAGGGCTATGGCTACACCTTC
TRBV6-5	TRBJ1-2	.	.	CASSYVQAPYGYTF	TGTGCCAGCAGTTACGTCCAGGCCCCCTATGGCTACACCTTC